This TCR beta chain was profiled in a study of siplizumab effects on memory and regulatory T cells. The repertoire was sequenced with immunoSEQ multiplex PCR; TCRdb's copy has only in-frame clones and lacks some. The sample consists of more than 95,000 clones, approximately 94% of them appearing once. The CDR3 sequence is 13 residues long. Looked up from germline, CDR1 is SNHLY and CDR2 is FYNNEI. Trimming cost V 0 bases and J 6 bases, with 3 bases left between them. The sample comprised CD4+ T cells sorted from blood. The chain carries TRBV2 and TRBJ1-6, with D unresolved. This receptor was taken from a human donor in good health. CDR3 sequence: CASSEASNSPLHF. DNA of the CDR3: TGTGCCAGCAGTGAAGCGTCTAATTCACCCCTCCACTTT.